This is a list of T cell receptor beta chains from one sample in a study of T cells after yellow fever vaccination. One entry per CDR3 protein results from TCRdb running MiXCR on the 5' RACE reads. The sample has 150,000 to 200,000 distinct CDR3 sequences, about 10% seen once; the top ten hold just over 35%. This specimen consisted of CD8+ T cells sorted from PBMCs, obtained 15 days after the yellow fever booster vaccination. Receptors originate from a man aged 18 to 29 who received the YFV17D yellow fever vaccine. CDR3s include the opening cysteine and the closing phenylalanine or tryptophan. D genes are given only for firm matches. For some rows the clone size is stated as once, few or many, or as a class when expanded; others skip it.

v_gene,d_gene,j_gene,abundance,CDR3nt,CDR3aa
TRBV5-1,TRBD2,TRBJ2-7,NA,TGCGCCAGCAGCTCTAGCGGGGTCCGTCACGAGCAGTACTTC,CASSSSGVRHEQYF
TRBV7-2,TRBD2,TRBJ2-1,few,TGTGCCAGCAGCTTAGTGAGCGGGGACGGTGAGCAGTTCTTC,CASSLVSGDGEQFF
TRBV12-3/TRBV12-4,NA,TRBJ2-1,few,TGTGCCAGCAGTTTTTTAGCGAATGAGCAGTTCTTC,CASSFLANEQFF
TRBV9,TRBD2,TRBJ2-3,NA,TGTGCCAGCAGCGTATACTCTAGCGGGGGGCTCACAGATACGCAGTATTTT,CASSVYSSGGLTDTQYF
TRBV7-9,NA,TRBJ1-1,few,TGTGCCAGCAGCTTAGCGGACGGCACTTCTGAAGCTTTCTTT,CASSLADGTSEAFF
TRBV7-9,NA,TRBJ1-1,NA,TGTGCCAGCATTGGATGGGGAACTGAAGCTTTCTTT,CASIGWGTEAFF
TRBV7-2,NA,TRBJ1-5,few,TGTGCCAGCAGACCGGGGGCGGCGGGCAATCAGCCCCAGCATTTT,CASRPGAAGNQPQHF
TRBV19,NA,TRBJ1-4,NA,TGTGCCAGTGCCGGATTTGCTAGTGAAAAACTGTTTTTT,CASAGFASEKLFF
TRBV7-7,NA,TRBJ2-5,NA,TGTGCTAGCAGCCCGGACTATTTCAAGAGCACCCAGTACTTC,CASSPDYFKSTQYF
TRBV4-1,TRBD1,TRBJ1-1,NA,TGCGCCAGCAGTCTAGGACAGGGGGATTTAGAAGCTTTCTTT,CASSLGQGDLEAFF
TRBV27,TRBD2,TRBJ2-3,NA,TGTGCCAGCAGTTTCGGCGGGGGGGCCGTAGATACGCAGTATTTT,CASSFGGGAVDTQYF